This T cell receptor beta chain stems from a study of blood T cells in healthy people across ages. General observations from the study: Getting older went along with TCR beta diversity per million T cells dropping roughly linearly.

As concerns this clonotype: The antigen is undetermined.

Primers used in a second PCR of roughly 6 to 12 cycles were a sample-barcoded 5' primer and a J-beta primer mix. All cDNA molecules were each tagged by a template-switch adaptor with 12 random nucleotides. One entry per CDR3 protein, called by TCRdb with MiXCR from the 5' RACE reads. The sample consists of 2 million or so distinct CDR3 sequences, about 50% of them appearing once. Germline loops: CDR1 DFQATT, CDR2 SNEGSKA (reference sequence). CDR3 size: 12 residues. V was cut by 1 base and J by 6 bases, with 8 bases left in between. Material for sequencing was blood. The receptor's source is a woman in her forties in good health. J is TRBJ2-3 and V is TRBV20-1, with D perhaps matching TRBD1 or TRBD2 (5 bases each). The CDR3 DNA is TGCAGTGCTAGAGTGTGGGGGGATACGCAGTATTTT. Residues: CSARVWGDTQYF.